This TCR beta chain was identified in a study of control samples from healthy donors and cancer patients. The table came from immunoSEQ multiplex PCR; TCRdb's copy has only in-frame clones and leaves some out. The sample carries under 85,000 clones, roughly 94% recorded once. The germline CDR1 and CDR2 sequences are SGDLS and YYNGEE. Trimming stripped 0 bases from V and 3 bases from J, with 15 bases between. The CDR3 is made up of 16 amino acids. The source is a woman aged 40 to 49 in good health. Sequenced sample: blood. This sequence joins TRBV9 and TRBJ1-1; D is unresolved. Here the CDR3 reads CASSVVSRVEYTEAFF. For the CDR3, the DNA is TGTGCCAGCAGCGTAGTATCGAGGGTCGAGTACACTGAAGCTTTCTTT.